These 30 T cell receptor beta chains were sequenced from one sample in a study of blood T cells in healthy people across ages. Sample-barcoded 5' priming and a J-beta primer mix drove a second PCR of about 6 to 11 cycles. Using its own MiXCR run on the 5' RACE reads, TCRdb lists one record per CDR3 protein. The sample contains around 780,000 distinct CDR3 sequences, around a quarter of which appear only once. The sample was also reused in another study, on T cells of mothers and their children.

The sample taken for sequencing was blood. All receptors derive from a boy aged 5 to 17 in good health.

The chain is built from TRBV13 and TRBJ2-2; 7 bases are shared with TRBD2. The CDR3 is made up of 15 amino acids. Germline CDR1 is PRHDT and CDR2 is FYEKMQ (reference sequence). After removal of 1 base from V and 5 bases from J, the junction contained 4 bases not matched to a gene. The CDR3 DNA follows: TGTGCCAGCAGCTTAGTACCCGGGGGGACCGGGGAGCTGTTTTTT. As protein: CASSLVPGGTGELFF.

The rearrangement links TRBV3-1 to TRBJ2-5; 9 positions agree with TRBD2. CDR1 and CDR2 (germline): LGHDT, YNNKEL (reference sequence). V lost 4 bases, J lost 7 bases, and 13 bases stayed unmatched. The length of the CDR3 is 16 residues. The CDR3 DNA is TGTGCCAGCAGCCTTAATTTAGCGGGGGTCGCGGGGACCCAGTACTTC. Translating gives CASSLNLAGVAGTQYF.

The CDR3 spells CASSTPVGYTYEQYF. CDR3 bases: TGTGCCAGCAGCACACCGGTGGGGTACACCTACGAGCAGTACTTC. The J gene is TRBJ2-7, the V gene TRBV7-9; D is ambiguous. With 5 bases removed from V and 2 bases from J, the gap between germline ends came to 16 bases. The germline V gene encodes CDR1 SEHNR and CDR2 FQNEAQ (reference sequence). The CDR3 covers 15 residues.

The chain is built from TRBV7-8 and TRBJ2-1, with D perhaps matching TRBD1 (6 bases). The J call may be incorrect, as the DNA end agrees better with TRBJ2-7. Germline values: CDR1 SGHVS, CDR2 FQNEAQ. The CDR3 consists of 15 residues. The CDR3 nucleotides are TGTGCCAGCAGCTTAGTGGCAGGGGCTGACTACGAGCAGTACTTC. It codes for CASSLVAGADYEQYF.

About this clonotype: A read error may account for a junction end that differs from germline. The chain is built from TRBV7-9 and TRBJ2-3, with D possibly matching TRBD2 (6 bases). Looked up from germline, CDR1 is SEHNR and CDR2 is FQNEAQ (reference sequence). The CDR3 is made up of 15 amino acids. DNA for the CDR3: TGTGCCAGCAGCTTTTCCGGCGGGACCACAGATACACAGTATTTT. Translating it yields CASSFSGGTTDTQYF. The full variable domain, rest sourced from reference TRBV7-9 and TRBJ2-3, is DTGVSQNPRHKITKRGQNVTFRCDPISEHNRLYWYRQTLGQGPEFLTYFQNEAQLEKSRLLSDRFSAERPKGSFSTLEIQRTEQGDSAMYLCASSFSGGTTDTQYFGPGTRLTVL.

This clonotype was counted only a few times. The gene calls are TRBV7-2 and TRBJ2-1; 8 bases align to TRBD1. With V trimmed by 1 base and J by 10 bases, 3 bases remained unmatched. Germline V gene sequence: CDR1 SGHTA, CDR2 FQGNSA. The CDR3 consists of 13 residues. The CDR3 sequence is CASSLGRDREQFF. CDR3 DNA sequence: TGTGCCAGCAGCTTAGGACGGGACAGGGAGCAGTTCTTC.

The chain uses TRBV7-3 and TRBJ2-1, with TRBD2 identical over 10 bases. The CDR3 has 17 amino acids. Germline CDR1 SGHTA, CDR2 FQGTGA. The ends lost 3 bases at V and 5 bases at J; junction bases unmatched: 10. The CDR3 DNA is TGTGCCAGCAGCTTTTCCAGCGGGGGGGCGAGGAACAATGAGCAGTTCTTC. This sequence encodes CASSFSSGGARNNEQFF.

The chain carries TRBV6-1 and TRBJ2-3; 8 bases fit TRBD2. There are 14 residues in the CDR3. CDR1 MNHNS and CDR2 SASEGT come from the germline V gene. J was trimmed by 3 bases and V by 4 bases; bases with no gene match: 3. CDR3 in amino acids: CASSVSGGTDTQYF. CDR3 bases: TGTGCCAGCAGTGTAAGCGGGGGAACAGATACGCAGTATTTT.

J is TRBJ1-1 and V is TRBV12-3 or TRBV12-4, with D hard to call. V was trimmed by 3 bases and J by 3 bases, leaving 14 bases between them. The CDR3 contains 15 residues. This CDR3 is CASSLKVHSDTEAFF. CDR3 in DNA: TGTGCCAGCAGTTTGAAGGTGCATAGTGACACTGAAGCTTTCTTT.

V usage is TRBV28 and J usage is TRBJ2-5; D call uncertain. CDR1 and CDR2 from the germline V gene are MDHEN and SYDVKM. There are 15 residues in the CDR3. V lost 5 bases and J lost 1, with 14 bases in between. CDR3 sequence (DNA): TGTGCCAGCAGTCCAACCCCGCGGACCCAAGAGACCCAGTACTTC. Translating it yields CASSPTPRTQETQYF.

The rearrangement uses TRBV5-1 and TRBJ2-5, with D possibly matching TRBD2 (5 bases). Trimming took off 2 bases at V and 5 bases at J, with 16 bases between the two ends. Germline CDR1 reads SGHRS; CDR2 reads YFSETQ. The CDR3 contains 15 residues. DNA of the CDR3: TGCGCCAGCAGCTTCCGTCCGGATACTAGGGAGACCCAGTACTTC. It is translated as CASSFRPDTRETQYF.

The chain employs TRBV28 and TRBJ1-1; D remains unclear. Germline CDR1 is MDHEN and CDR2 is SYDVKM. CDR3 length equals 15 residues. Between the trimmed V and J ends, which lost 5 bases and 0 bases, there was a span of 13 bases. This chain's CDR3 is CASSLPTALNTEAFF. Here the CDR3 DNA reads TGTGCCAGCAGTCTCCCCACAGCTTTGAACACTGAAGCTTTCTTT.

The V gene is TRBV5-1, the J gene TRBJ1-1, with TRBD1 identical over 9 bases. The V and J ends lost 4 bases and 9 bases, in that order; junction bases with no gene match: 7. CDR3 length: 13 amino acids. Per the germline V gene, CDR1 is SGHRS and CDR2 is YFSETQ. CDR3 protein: CASSGTGTGKAFF. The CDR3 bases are TGCGCCAGCAGCGGGACCGGGACAGGGAAAGCTTTCTTT.

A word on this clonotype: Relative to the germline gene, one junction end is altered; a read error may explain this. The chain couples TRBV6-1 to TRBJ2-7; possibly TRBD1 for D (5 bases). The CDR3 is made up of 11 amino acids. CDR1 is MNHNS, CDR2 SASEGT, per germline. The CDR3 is CASRLGPIHDF. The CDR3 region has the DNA TGTGCCAGCAGGTTGGGGCCGATTCACGACTTC.

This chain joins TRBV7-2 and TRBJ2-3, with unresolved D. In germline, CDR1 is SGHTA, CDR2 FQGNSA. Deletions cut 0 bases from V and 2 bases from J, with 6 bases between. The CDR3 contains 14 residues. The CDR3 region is CASSLARITDTQYF. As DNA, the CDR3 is TGTGCCAGCAGCTTAGCGCGGATCACAGATACGCAGTATTTT.

The CDR3 loop is CASRGGGLTEAFF. CDR3 DNA: TGTGCCAGCAGGGGGGGGGGGCTCACTGAAGCTTTCTTT. This rearrangement joins TRBV5-5 to TRBJ1-1; D may be TRBD1 (6 bases). There are 13 residues in the CDR3. Germline V gene sequence: CDR1 SGHKS, CDR2 YYEKEE (reference sequence). With 5 bases removed from V and 4 bases from J, the gap between germline ends came to 12 bases.

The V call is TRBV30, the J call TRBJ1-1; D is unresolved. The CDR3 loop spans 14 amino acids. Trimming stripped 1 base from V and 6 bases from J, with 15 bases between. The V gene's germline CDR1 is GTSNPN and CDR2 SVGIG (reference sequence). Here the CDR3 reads CAWSGEGFKAEAFF. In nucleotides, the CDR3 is TGTGCCTGGAGTGGGGAGGGTTTTAAGGCTGAAGCTTTCTTT.

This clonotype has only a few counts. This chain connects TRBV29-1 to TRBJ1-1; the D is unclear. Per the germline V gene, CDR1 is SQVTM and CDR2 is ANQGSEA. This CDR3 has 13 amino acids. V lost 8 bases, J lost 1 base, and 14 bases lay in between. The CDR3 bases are TGCAGCCAGATGAGGGTACCGAACACTGAAGCTTTCTTT. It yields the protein CSQMRVPNTEAFF.

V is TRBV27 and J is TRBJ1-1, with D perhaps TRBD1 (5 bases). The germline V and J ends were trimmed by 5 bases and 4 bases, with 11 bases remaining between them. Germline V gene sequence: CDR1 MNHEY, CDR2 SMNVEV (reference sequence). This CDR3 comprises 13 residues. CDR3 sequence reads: CASSPSGPTEAFF. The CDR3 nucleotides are TGTGCCAGCAGTCCATCGGGGCCCACTGAAGCTTTCTTT.

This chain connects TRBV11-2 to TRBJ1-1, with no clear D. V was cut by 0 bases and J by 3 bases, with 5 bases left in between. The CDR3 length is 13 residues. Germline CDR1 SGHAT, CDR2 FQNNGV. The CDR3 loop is CASSLDLDTEAFF. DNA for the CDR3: TGTGCCAGCAGCTTAGATTTGGACACTGAAGCTTTCTTT.

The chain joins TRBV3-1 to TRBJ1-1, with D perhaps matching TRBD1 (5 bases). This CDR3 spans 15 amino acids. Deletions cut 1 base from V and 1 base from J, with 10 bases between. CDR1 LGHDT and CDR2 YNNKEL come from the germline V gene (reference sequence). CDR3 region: CASSQGGAWNTEAFF. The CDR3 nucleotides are TGTGCCAGCAGCCAAGGAGGGGCTTGGAACACTGAAGCTTTCTTT.

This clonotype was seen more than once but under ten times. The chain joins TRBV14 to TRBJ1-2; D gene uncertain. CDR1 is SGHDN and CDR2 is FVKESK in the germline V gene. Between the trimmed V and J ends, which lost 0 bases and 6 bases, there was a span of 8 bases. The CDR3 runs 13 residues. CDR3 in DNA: TGTGCCAGCAGCCAAGATGTGGGTGATGGCTACACCTTC. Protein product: CASSQDVGDGYTF.

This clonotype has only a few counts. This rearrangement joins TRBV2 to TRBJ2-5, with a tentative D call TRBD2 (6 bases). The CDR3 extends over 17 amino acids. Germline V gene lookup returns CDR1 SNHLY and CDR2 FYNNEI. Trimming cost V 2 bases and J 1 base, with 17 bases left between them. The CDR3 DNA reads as TGTGCCAGCAGTGAAAAGGCGGGGAGCAGGGCCCAAGAGACCCAGTACTTC. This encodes CASSEKAGSRAQETQYF. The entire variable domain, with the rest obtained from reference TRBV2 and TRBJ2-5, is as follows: EPEVTQTPSHQVTQMGQEVILRCVPISNHLYFYWYRQILGQKVEFLVSFYNNEISEKSEIFDDQFSVERPDGSNFTLKIRSTKLEDSAMYFCASSEKAGSRAQETQYFGPGTRLLVL.

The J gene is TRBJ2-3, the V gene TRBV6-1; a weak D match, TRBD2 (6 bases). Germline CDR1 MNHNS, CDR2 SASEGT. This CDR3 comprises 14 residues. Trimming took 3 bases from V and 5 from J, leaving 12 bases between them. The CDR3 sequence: CASSDLGGEDTQYF. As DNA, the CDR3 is TGTGCCAGCAGTGATCTCGGGGGAGAAGATACGCAGTATTTT.

The CDR3 region has the DNA TGTGCCACTGAGGGACAGCGGAACACTGAAGCTTTCTTT. Its protein product is CATEGQRNTEAFF. V is TRBV19 and J is TRBJ1-1, with 7 bases lining up with TRBD1. V was pared by 10 bases and J by 1 base, with 6 bases of the junction left unmatched. The CDR3 length is 13 residues. Germline lookup yields CDR1 LNHDA and CDR2 SQIVND (reference sequence).

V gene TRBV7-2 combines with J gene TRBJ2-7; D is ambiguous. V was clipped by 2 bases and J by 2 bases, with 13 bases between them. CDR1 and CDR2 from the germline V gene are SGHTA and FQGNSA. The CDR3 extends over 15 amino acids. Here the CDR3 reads CASSLIGHTTYEQYF. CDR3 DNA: TGTGCCAGCAGCTTAATCGGGCATACTACCTACGAGCAGTACTTC.

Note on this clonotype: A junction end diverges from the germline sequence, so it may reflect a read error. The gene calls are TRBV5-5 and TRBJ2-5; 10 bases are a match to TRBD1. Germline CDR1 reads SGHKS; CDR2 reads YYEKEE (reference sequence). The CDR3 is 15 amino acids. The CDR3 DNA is TGTGCCAGCAGCCGACAGGGGGCAGGCTACTACGAGCAGTGCTTC. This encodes CASSRQGAGYYEQCF.

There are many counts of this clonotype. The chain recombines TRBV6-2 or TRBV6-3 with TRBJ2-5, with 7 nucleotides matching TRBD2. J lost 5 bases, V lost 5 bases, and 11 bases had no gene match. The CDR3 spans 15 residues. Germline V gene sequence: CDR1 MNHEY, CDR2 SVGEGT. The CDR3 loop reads CASSNRRDYRETQYF. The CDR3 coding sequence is TGTGCCAGCAGTAATCGACGGGACTACCGGGAGACCCAGTACTTC.

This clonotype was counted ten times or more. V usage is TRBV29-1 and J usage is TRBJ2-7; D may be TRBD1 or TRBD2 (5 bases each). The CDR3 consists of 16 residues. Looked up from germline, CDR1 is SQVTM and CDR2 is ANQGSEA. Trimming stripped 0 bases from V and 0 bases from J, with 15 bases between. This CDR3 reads CSVEDLKGPTSYEQYF. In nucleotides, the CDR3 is TGCAGCGTTGAAGATCTTAAGGGACCGACCTCCTACGAGCAGTACTTC.

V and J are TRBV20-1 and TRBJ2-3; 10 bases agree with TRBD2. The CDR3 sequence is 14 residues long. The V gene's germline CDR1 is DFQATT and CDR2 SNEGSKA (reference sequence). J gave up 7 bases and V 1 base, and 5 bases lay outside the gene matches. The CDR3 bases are TGCAGTGCTAGAGGTAGCGGGGGGCGAAATACGCAGTATTTT. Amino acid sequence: CSARGSGGRNTQYF.